Each of the 25 T cell receptor beta chains below was sequenced from the same sample in a study of shared clonotypes between healthy human individuals. Data came from immunoSEQ multiplex PCR; TCRdb stores just in-frame clones and leaves some out. The table lists fewer than 130,000 clones, roughly 66% of them singletons. Material for sequencing was memory CD8+ T cells sorted from blood. Sample subset: CD45RO+ cells pooled with CCR7-negative TemRA cells. Source of these receptors: a woman younger than 45 in good health.

This clone appeared a few times. This chain uses TRBV27 with TRBJ2-3; 7 bases agree with TRBD2. The CDR3 has 15 amino acids. V shed 3 bases, J shed 1 base, and the junction held 4 bases outside the gene matches. Germline CDR1 and CDR2: MNHEY and SMNVEV (reference sequence). The CDR3 protein is CASSLVLAGTDTQYF. CDR3 DNA: TGTGCCAGCAGTTTGGTTCTAGCGGGCACAGATACGCAGTATTTT.

The CDR3 protein is CASSLQGRVNTEAFF. The CDR3 region has the DNA TGTGCCAGCAGTCTACAGGGGCGAGTGAACACTGAAGCTTTCTTT. V is TRBV27 and J is TRBJ1-1, with 7 positions matching TRBD1. Germline CDR1 MNHEY, CDR2 SMNVEV (reference sequence). The CDR3 has 15 residues. J was trimmed by 0 bases and V by 5 bases; bases with no gene match: 6.

The rearrangement links TRBV5-6 to TRBJ2-7; D ambiguous. The V end lost 3 bases, the J end lost 1 base, and 8 bases lay between the germline ends. The CDR3 contains 13 residues. CDR1 is SGHDT and CDR2 is YYEEEE in the germline V gene. CDR3 in amino acids: CASSWTESYEQYF. CDR3 bases: TGTGCCAGCAGCTGGACGGAATCCTACGAGCAGTACTTC.

This clone was seen more than once but under ten times. The rearrangement links TRBV19 to TRBJ1-5, with a tentative D call TRBD1 (6 bases). In germline, CDR1 is LNHDA, CDR2 SQIVND (reference sequence). V was cut by 4 bases and J by 0 bases, with 16 bases left in between. The CDR3 has 17 amino acids. Written as DNA, the CDR3 is TGTGCCAGTAGTACCAATCCCAGGGGCTATAGCAATCAGCCCCAGCATTTT. This gives the protein CASSTNPRGYSNQPQHF.

The chain links TRBV9 to TRBJ2-1; tentative D call: TRBD2 (5 bases). Trimming took 3 bases from V and 3 from J, leaving 22 bases between them. The CDR3 has 18 amino acids. CDR1 is SGDLS, CDR2 YYNGEE, per germline. The CDR3: CASSAGGSVLPGYNEQFF. The CDR3 region has the DNA TGTGCCAGCAGCGCTGGAGGATCGGTGTTGCCTGGCTACAATGAGCAGTTCTTC. Full variable domain (missing parts from reference TRBV9 and TRBJ2-1): DSGVTQTPKHLITATGQRVTLRCSPRSGDLSVYWYQQSLDQGLQFLIQYYNGEERAKGNILERFSAQQFPDLHSELNLSSLELGDSALYFCASSAGGSVLPGYNEQFFGPGTRLTVL.

CDR3 sequence: CASSQETGLTGSTEAFF. Here the CDR3 DNA reads TGCGCCAGCAGCCAAGAAACGGGCTTGACAGGATCGACTGAAGCTTTCTTT. The rearrangement uses TRBV4-1 and TRBJ1-1, with D perhaps matching TRBD1 (6 bases). CDR3 length equals 17 residues. CDR1 is MGHRA, CDR2 YSYEKL, per germline. Trimming stripped 0 bases from V and 5 bases from J, with 19 bases between.

The rearrangement uses TRBV4-1 and TRBJ2-1; TRBD2 matches 11 bases. Looked up from germline, CDR1 is MGHRA and CDR2 is YSYEKL. V lost 3 bases to trimming and J lost 6 bases; unmatched junction nucleotides: 7. This CDR3 has 16 residues. CDR3 residues: CASSQLTGTSGNEQFF. In DNA form, the CDR3 reads TGCGCCAGCAGCCAGTTAACCGGGACTAGCGGCAATGAGCAGTTCTTC.

CDR3 loop: CASSLAGRPSYEQYF. The CDR3 region has the DNA TGTGCCAGCAGCTTAGCCGGGAGGCCTTCCTACGAGCAGTACTTC. This chain connects TRBV11-2 to TRBJ2-7; TRBD2 aligns across 7 bases. Per the germline V gene, CDR1 is SGHAT and CDR2 is FQNNGV. This CDR3 has 15 residues. The V and J ends lost 1 base and 1 base, in that order; junction bases with no gene match: 4.

The chain joins TRBV6-5 to TRBJ1-1; D is undetermined. Trimming pared 0 bases from V and 0 bases from J, leaving 8 bases between. There are 15 residues in the CDR3. The germline gives CDR1 MNHEY, CDR2 SVGAGI. CDR3 DNA: TGTGCCAGCAGTTACTCGAATACAGTGAACACTGAAGCTTTCTTT. Translating gives CASSYSNTVNTEAFF.

The chain recombines TRBV28 with TRBJ2-5; D may be TRBD2 (6 bases). Germline V gene data show CDR1 as MDHEN and CDR2 as SYDVKM. The CDR3 contains 16 residues. Trimming took off 8 bases at V and 0 bases at J, with 19 bases between the two ends. The DNA for the CDR3 is TGTGCCAGCTCCCCCGGCGGGGCCCTGTACCAAGAGACCCAGTACTTC. Encoded protein: CASSPGGALYQETQYF.

There are a few counts of this clone. The chain couples TRBV9 to TRBJ2-7; 7 bases are a match to TRBD1. CDR1 and CDR2 from the germline V gene are SGDLS and YYNGEE. This CDR3 is 15 amino acids long. The V segment lost 3 bases and the J segment 2 bases; nucleotides outside the gene matches: 8. The CDR3 sequence is CASSGTRDSPYEQYF. The CDR3 DNA reads as TGTGCCAGCAGCGGTACCCGGGACAGTCCCTACGAGCAGTACTTC.

This chain uses TRBV7-9 with TRBJ2-7; no definite D call. Germline V gives CDR1 SEHNR, CDR2 FQNEAQ (reference sequence). Between the trimmed V and J ends, which lost 2 bases and 5 bases, there was a span of 7 bases. The CDR3 has 12 amino acids. The chain's CDR3 is CASSLIWHEQYF. The CDR3 DNA follows: TGTGCCAGCAGCTTAATATGGCACGAGCAGTACTTC.

This clone was seen once. CDR3 protein: CASSQESRMSEQFF. DNA for the CDR3: TGCGCCAGCAGCCAAGAGAGTAGAATGAGTGAGCAGTTCTTC. This sequence joins TRBV4-1 and TRBJ2-1; D ambiguous. Looked up from germline, CDR1 is MGHRA and CDR2 is YSYEKL. This CDR3 has 14 residues. The V end lost 0 bases, the J end lost 9 bases, and 12 bases lay between the germline ends.

The rearrangement joins TRBV29-1 to TRBJ2-1; perhaps TRBD2 as D (5 bases). With 1 base removed from V and 1 base from J, the gap between germline ends came to 14 bases. Per the germline V gene, CDR1 is SQVTM and CDR2 is ANQGSEA. The CDR3 sequence is 16 residues long. CDR3 region: CSVEGGNTRSYNEQFF. The CDR3, as DNA: TGCAGCGTTGAAGGAGGGAACACGAGGTCCTACAATGAGCAGTTCTTC.

The rearrangement joins TRBV27 to TRBJ2-7; D gene ambiguous. Germline CDR1 reads MNHEY; CDR2 reads SMNVEV (reference sequence). This CDR3 has 13 amino acids. The V end lost 6 bases, the J end lost 0 bases, and 9 bases lay between the germline ends. DNA of the CDR3: TGTGCCAGCAGGAAGCATAGCTCCTACGAGCAGTACTTC. Translation gives CASRKHSSYEQYF.

There are a few counts of this clone. The chain is built from TRBV30 and TRBJ2-5; 7 nucleotides align to TRBD2. The J call is in doubt because the DNA end fits TRBJ2-7 better. CDR1 GTSNPN and CDR2 SVGIG come from the germline V gene (reference sequence). The CDR3 has 12 amino acids. The CDR3 loop reads CAWERDHYEQYF. The CDR3 DNA is TGTGCCTGGGAGCGGGACCACTACGAGCAGTACTTC.

This clone was counted a single time. The CDR3 loop reads CASSATGGDPNEQFF. In DNA form, the CDR3 reads TGTGCCAGCAGCGCAACTGGGGGGGATCCCAATGAGCAGTTCTTC. V usage is TRBV6-1 and J usage is TRBJ2-1, with 7 positions matching TRBD2. Germline CDR1 MNHNS, CDR2 SASEGT. Losses at the gene ends were 6 bases for V and 6 bases for J; bases not matched to a gene: 11. The CDR3 extends over 15 amino acids.

In this sample, this clone turned up many times. The chain joins TRBV6-1 to TRBJ1-5; the D is unclear. V was clipped by 1 base and J by 6 bases, with 10 bases between them. The CDR3 is made up of 14 amino acids. Germline CDR1 reads MNHNS; CDR2 reads SASEGT. Here the CDR3 reads CASSEVWGSQPQHF. The DNA of the CDR3 is TGTGCCAGCAGTGAAGTTTGGGGTAGTCAGCCCCAGCATTTT.

The rearrangement links TRBV6-6 to TRBJ2-5, with a possible D match to TRBD2 (7 bases). The V end lost 6 bases, the J end lost 1 base, and 15 bases lay between the germline ends. The CDR3 is 15 residues long. The germline gives CDR1 MNHNY, CDR2 SVGAGI (reference sequence). The CDR3 DNA sequence: TGTGCCAGCAGCCGCAGGGGAGGGGGCCAAGAGACCCAGTACTTC. Translation: CASSRRGGGQETQYF.

This clone was observed a few times. A far larger clone is one nucleotide away, so this likely arose from a read error. The chain employs TRBV6-4 and TRBJ2-2; the D gene is possibly TRBD1 (7 bases). The V gene lost 0 bases and the J gene lost 7 bases, with 12 bases spanning the gap. CDR3 length equals 15 residues. Germline CDR1 is MRHNA and CDR2 is SNTAGT. The CDR3 sequence is CASSDSAGGCGELFF. The CDR3 DNA reads TGTGCCAGCAGTGACTCGGCAGGGGGGTGCGGGGAGCTGTTTTTT.

This clone was detected only once. The chain carries TRBV4-1 and TRBJ2-7, with 7 bases that match TRBD2. V was clipped by 0 bases and J by 1 base; unmatched bases: 6. CDR1 and CDR2 (germline): MGHRA, YSYEKL. The CDR3 covers 16 residues. The CDR3 loop reads CASSQDHLAVSYEQYF. The CDR3 nucleotides are TGCGCCAGCAGCCAAGATCACCTAGCGGTGTCCTACGAGCAGTACTTC.

The V gene is TRBV6-6, the J gene TRBJ2-7, with a possible D match to TRBD2 (5 bases). The CDR3 has 15 amino acids. Germline V CDR1 and CDR2: MNHNY, SVGAGI (reference sequence). Trimming left V 0 bases short and J 3 bases short, with 12 bases between. The DNA of the CDR3 is TGTGCCAGCAGTTACTCCACCCAAGAGGGCTACGAGCAGTACTTC. As protein: CASSYSTQEGYEQYF.

This chain uses TRBV5-4 with TRBJ1-3; D is unclear. Germline CDR1 and CDR2: SGHNT and YYREEE (reference sequence). V was trimmed by 4 bases and J by 0 bases, leaving 11 bases between them. This CDR3 has 15 amino acids. The chain's CDR3 is CASSRDGSSGNTIYF. The CDR3 DNA sequence: TGTGCCAGCAGCAGAGACGGAAGCTCTGGAAACACCATATATTTT.

The genes are TRBV27 and TRBJ2-1; 8 bases are a match to TRBD2. Looked up from germline, CDR1 is MNHEY and CDR2 is SMNVEV (reference sequence). The ends lost 8 bases at V and 6 bases at J; junction bases unmatched: 9. The CDR3 consists of 14 residues. The CDR3 sequence is CASGSPGTSNEQFF. The CDR3 DNA sequence: TGTGCCAGCGGATCCCCCGGGACTAGCAATGAGCAGTTCTTC.

The chain employs TRBV27 and TRBJ1-5, with 7 bases aligning to TRBD1. CDR1 is MNHEY and CDR2 is SMNVEV in the germline V gene (reference sequence). V shed 5 bases and J 7 bases; nucleotides not matched to a gene: 5. The CDR3 has 13 residues. This CDR3 is CASSATGEQPQHF. The CDR3 DNA reads TGTGCCAGCAGTGCTACAGGGGAGCAGCCCCAGCATTTT.